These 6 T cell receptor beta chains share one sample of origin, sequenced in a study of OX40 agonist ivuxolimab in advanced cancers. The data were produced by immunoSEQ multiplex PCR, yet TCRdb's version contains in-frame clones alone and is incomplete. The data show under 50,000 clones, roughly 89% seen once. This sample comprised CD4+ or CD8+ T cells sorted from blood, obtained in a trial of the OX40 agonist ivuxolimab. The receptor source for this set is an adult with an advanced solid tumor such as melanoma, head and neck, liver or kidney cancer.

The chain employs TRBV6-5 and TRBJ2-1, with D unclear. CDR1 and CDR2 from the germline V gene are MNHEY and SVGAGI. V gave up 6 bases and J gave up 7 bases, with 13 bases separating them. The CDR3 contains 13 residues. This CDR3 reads CASSIGRLNEQFF. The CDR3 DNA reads TGTGCCAGCAGCATCGGCCGCTTAAATGAGCAGTTCTTC.

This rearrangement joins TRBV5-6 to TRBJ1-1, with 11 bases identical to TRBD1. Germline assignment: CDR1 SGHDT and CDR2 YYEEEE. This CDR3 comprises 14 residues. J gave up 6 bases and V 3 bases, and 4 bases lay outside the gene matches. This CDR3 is CASSSGTGGAEAFF. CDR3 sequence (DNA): TGTGCCAGCAGCTCGGGGACAGGGGGAGCTGAAGCTTTCTTT.

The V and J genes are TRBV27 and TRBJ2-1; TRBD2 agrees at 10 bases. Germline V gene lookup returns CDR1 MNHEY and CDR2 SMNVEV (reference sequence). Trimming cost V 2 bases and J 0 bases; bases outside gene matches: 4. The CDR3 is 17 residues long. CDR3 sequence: CASSLRAGGSSYNEQFF. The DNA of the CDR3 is TGTGCCAGCAGTTTACGAGCGGGGGGGAGCTCCTACAATGAGCAGTTCTTC.

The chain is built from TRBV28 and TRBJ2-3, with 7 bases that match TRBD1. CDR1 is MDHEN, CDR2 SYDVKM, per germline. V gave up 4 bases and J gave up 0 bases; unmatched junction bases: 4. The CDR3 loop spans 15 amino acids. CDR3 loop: CASSSRTGSTDTQYF. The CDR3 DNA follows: TGTGCCAGCAGTTCACGGACAGGTAGCACAGATACGCAGTATTTT.

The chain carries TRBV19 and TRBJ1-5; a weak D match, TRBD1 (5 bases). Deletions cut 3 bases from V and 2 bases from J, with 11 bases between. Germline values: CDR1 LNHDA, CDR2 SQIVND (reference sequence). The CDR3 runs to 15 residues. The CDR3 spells CASSILSGGNQPQHF. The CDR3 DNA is TGTGCCAGTAGTATTCTTTCGGGGGGCAATCAGCCCCAGCATTTT.

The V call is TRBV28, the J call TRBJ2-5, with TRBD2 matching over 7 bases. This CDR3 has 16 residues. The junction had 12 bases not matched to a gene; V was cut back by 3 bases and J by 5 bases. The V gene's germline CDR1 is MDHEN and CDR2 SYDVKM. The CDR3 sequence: CASSFNAGVIGETQYF. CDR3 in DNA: TGTGCCAGCAGTTTCAACGCGGGAGTGATTGGGGAGACCCAGTACTTC. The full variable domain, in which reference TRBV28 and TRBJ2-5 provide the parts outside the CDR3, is DVKVTQSSRYLVKRTGEKVFLECVQDMDHENMFWYRQDPGLGLRLIYFSYDVKMKEKGDIPEGYSVSREKKERFSLILESASTNQTSMYLCASSFNAGVIGETQYFGPGTRLLVL.